This T cell receptor (beta chain) was retrieved from a study of blood T cell repertoires in COVID-19. Study summary: Collection of acute and convalescent COVID-19 samples took place in the United States, Italy and Spain. PBMCs, B-cell-depleted T cells, or T cells provided the cDNA or gDNA that made up the material.

Seattle's enrolled individuals joined amid active infection and were then monitored longitudinally. Original processing methods: For nucleated cells, counts were estimated from reference gene primer amplification. The protocol was immunoSEQ multiplex PCR, while the TCRdb copy is restricted to in-frame clones and leaves out a portion. Clonal size and the V and J genes are those of that table, whereas D and trimming came from the DNA. The sample has about 150,000 clones, around four fifths seen once; the top ten hold around 2.7%. The CDR3 consists of 11 residues. Per the germline V gene, CDR1 is DFQATT and CDR2 is SNEGSKA (reference sequence). Trimming shortened V by 0 bases and J by 14 bases, and 13 bases separated the two germline ends.

The sequence was obtained from a woman aged 80 or over with COVID-19, enrolled during active disease. Specimen: peripheral blood. V is TRBV20-1 and J is TRBJ2-5; the D gene is possibly TRBD2 (6 bases). The CDR3 nucleotides are TGCAGTGCTAGAGACCGGGACTGGGACTACTTC. Translation gives CSARDRDWDYF.